This entry lists 21 T cell receptor beta chains sequenced from one sample in a study of post-analysis software for immune sequencing data. General study findings and limits: Higher frequency in patients than in controls was seen for several TRBV segments, with TRBV5-6, TRBV5-1 and TRBV20-1 among them.

These TCRs are of unknown antigen specificity. Sequencing libraries made from TCR beta cDNA carried unique molecular identifiers. TCRdb redid the calling of the PCR reads with MiXCR, one entry per CDR3 protein. The sample yields about 460,000 distinct CDR3 sequences, around 40% seen once. What was sequenced was blood. Receptors were obtained from a girl aged 5-17 years with multiple sclerosis.

The chain joins TRBV6-2 or TRBV6-3 to TRBJ2-7, with TRBD1 as a possible D gene (6 bases). Germline CDR1 is MNHEY and CDR2 is SVGEGT. This CDR3 region has 15 residues. The V gene lost 0 bases and the J gene lost 0 bases, with 9 bases spanning the gap. The CDR3 loop reads CASSYSGGISYEQYF. The CDR3 DNA reads TGTGCCAGCAGTTACTCAGGGGGTATCTCCTACGAGCAGTACTTC.

Written as DNA, the CDR3 is TGCAGTGCAGATCGGACACTGAACACTGAAGCTTTCTTT. It codes for CSADRTLNTEAFF. The J gene is TRBJ1-1, the V gene TRBV20-1; perhaps TRBD1 as D (5 bases). The CDR3 runs 13 residues. Trimming pared 6 bases from V and 0 bases from J, leaving 11 bases between. CDR1 and CDR2 from the germline V gene are DFQATT and SNEGSKA (reference sequence).

This clonotype was observed a few times. The rearrangement links TRBV12-3 or TRBV12-4 to TRBJ2-5; TRBD1 matches 8 bases. The CDR3 totals 15 residues. The trim removed 4 bases at V and 4 bases at J, leaving 8 bases unmatched. The CDR3 coding sequence is TGTGCCAGCAGTTGGGGACAGGCGGTTCGAGAGACCCAGTACTTC. Amino acid sequence: CASSWGQAVRETQYF.

This chain uses TRBV5-5 with TRBJ1-2, with TRBD1 identical over 8 bases. V lost 6 bases, J lost 6 bases, and 10 bases stayed unmatched. CDR3 length equals 14 residues. Germline CDR1 SGHKS, CDR2 YYEKEE (reference sequence). CDR3 sequence reads: CASNPWQGANGYTF. CDR3 sequence (DNA): TGTGCCAGCAACCCATGGCAGGGGGCGAATGGCTACACCTTC.

The chain's CDR3 is CASSLRGGLYEQYF. The CDR3, as DNA: TGTGCCAGCAGCTTAAGAGGGGGACTCTACGAGCAGTACTTC. The genes are TRBV7-9 and TRBJ2-7; D tentatively fits TRBD1 or TRBD2 (6 bases each). Looked up from germline, CDR1 is SEHNR and CDR2 is FQNEAQ (reference sequence). This CDR3 comprises 14 residues. The germline V and J ends were trimmed by 2 bases and 3 bases, with 11 bases remaining between them.

A few counts support this clonotype. This rearrangement joins TRBV29-1 to TRBJ1-1; the D gene is possibly TRBD1 (6 bases). V was shortened by 4 bases and J by 4 bases, with 10 bases between the two germline ends. Per the germline V gene, CDR1 is SQVTM and CDR2 is ANQGSEA. This CDR3 has 12 residues. Here the CDR3 DNA reads TGCAGCGTTGCCAGGGGTGTCACTGAAGCTTTCTTT. Amino acid sequence: CSVARGVTEAFF.

This clonotype showed up just a few times. The rearrangement links TRBV20-1 to TRBJ2-1; D may be TRBD1 or TRBD2 (5 bases each). This CDR3 contains 15 residues. CDR1 is DFQATT, CDR2 SNEGSKA, per germline (reference sequence). Trimming cost V 6 bases and J 3 bases, with 18 bases left between them. The CDR3 bases are TGCAGTGCGGTAGCAACCCGTGGGGGCTACAATGAGCAGTTCTTC. This codes for CSAVATRGGYNEQFF.

This clonotype has just a few counts. The chain has TRBV7-8 and TRBJ2-4; 7 nucleotides line up with TRBD1. The germline CDR1 and CDR2 sequences are SGHVS and FQNEAQ. The CDR3 is 16 amino acids. After removal of 0 bases from V and 0 bases from J, the junction contained 2 bases not matched to a gene. The CDR3 region is CASSLAQGLAKNIQYF. CDR3 nucleotide sequence: TGTGCCAGCAGCTTAGCACAGGGGCTAGCCAAAAACATTCAGTACTTC.

This clonotype occurred a few times. The chain combines TRBV5-1 with TRBJ2-3, with 9 positions matching TRBD2. Germline CDR1 is SGHRS and CDR2 is YFSETQ. V lost 6 bases and J lost 2; bases outside the gene matches: 10. The CDR3 extends over 16 amino acids. The CDR3 sequence is CASTLGASGNTDTQYF. CDR3 nucleotide sequence: TGCGCCAGCACCCTGGGGGCTAGCGGGAACACAGATACGCAGTATTTT.

The chain couples TRBV28 to TRBJ2-1; 7 nucleotides align to TRBD1. This CDR3 contains 15 residues. Germline CDR1 reads MDHEN; CDR2 reads SYDVKM. The trim removed 7 bases at V and 9 bases at J, leaving 15 bases unmatched. The CDR3 coding sequence is TGTGCCAGCATCGAAGGGGGACAGTCAAAGGTTGAGCAGTTCTTC. Its protein is CASIEGGQSKVEQFF.

The chain is built from TRBV29-1 and TRBJ2-7, with TRBD2 matching 7 bases. CDR3 size: 13 residues. J gave up 1 base and V 6 bases, and 6 bases lay outside the gene matches. Germline CDR1 and CDR2: SQVTM and ANQGSEA. The CDR3 loop reads CSVWGGGSYEQYF. CDR3 in DNA: TGCAGCGTGTGGGGGGGTGGGTCCTACGAGCAGTACTTC.

The V and J genes are TRBV29-1 and TRBJ2-1; D is perhaps TRBD2 (6 bases). Germline V gene sequence: CDR1 SQVTM, CDR2 ANQGSEA. V dropped 8 bases and J dropped 0 bases, with 14 bases sitting between them. This CDR3 comprises 14 residues. The CDR3 protein is CSLSGPPSYNEQFF. The CDR3, as DNA: TGCAGCCTAAGCGGGCCGCCCTCCTACAATGAGCAGTTCTTC.

The rearrangement joins TRBV7-2 to TRBJ2-1, with a possible D match to TRBD2 (5 bases). This CDR3 is built from 15 residues. Looked up from germline, CDR1 is SGHTA and CDR2 is FQGNSA. V dropped 3 bases and J dropped 4 bases, with 13 bases sitting between them. The CDR3 is CASSFSGSRYNEQFF. The CDR3 DNA sequence: TGTGCCAGCAGCTTCTCGGGAAGTCGGTACAATGAGCAGTTCTTC.

This clonotype was counted between two and nine times. The rearrangement joins TRBV11-3 to TRBJ2-3; a possible D gene is TRBD2 (6 bases). The germline V gene has CDR1 SGHNT and CDR2 YENEEA. The length of the CDR3 is 15 residues. Trimming took off 0 bases at V and 0 bases at J, with 7 bases between the two ends. This CDR3 is CASSLDGRSTDTQYF. In DNA, the CDR3 is TGTGCCAGCAGCTTAGACGGGAGAAGCACAGATACGCAGTATTTT.

Of note for this clonotype: The junction departs from the called germline gene at one end, perhaps through a read error. The chain uses TRBV28 and TRBJ2-7; D gene unclear. Germline assignment: CDR1 MDHEN and CDR2 SYDVKM. CDR3 length equals 11 residues. The CDR3 nucleotides read TGTGCCGGCAGTACTGGGAACGAGCAGTACTTC. Its protein product is CAGSTGNEQYF.

This clonotype has just a few counts. This sequence joins TRBV20-1 and TRBJ1-1; TRBD1 might be the D (5 bases). Germline lookup yields CDR1 DFQATT and CDR2 SNEGSKA (reference sequence). The CDR3 consists of 14 residues. V lost 4 bases and J 6 bases, leaving 18 bases between the germline ends. CDR3 in amino acids: CSATFTWGTSEAFF. The CDR3 DNA reads as TGCAGTGCTACCTTCACGTGGGGGACTTCTGAAGCTTTCTTT.

This clonotype was found once. Compared with germline, one end of the junction differs, possibly owing to a read error. CDR3 loop: CASSQDPGLKNEQLF. Here the CDR3 DNA reads TGCGCCAGCAGCCAAGATCCGGGACTTAAAAATGAGCAGCTCTTC. This sequence joins TRBV4-1 and TRBJ2-1; D is possibly TRBD2 (6 bases). Germline V gene lookup returns CDR1 MGHRA and CDR2 YSYEKL. This CDR3 is built from 15 residues.

The chain uses TRBV28 and TRBJ2-2; D is unresolved. CDR1 and CDR2 (germline): MDHEN, SYDVKM. The germline V and J ends were trimmed by 4 bases and 2 bases, with 11 bases remaining between them. The CDR3 is 15 residues long. The CDR3 bases are TGTGCCAGCAGTTCACAGAGCACCAACACCGGGGAGCTGTTTTTT. Residues: CASSSQSTNTGELFF.

The J gene is TRBJ2-7, the V gene TRBV12-3 or TRBV12-4, with a weak D call TRBD1 (6 bases). V lost 5 bases and J 5 bases, leaving 10 bases between the germline ends. The CDR3 is 12 residues long. The CDR3 bases are TGTGCCAGCAGTCTGGGGACAAACGAGCAGTACTTC. This encodes CASSLGTNEQYF.

This clonotype occurred many times. V and J are TRBV7-2 and TRBJ1-1; tentatively, D is TRBD1 (5 bases). CDR1 is SGHTA and CDR2 is FQGNSA in the germline V gene. The CDR3 sequence is 14 residues long. Trimming stripped 4 bases from V and 5 bases from J, with 14 bases between. In DNA form, the CDR3 reads TGTGCCAGCAGCTCCAGGGAAGGAGGAACTGAAGCTTTCTTT. Amino acids: CASSSREGGTEAFF.

The chain links TRBV28 to TRBJ2-1, with D possibly TRBD1 on 5 matching bases. In germline, CDR1 is MDHEN, CDR2 SYDVKM. The CDR3 runs 15 residues. V was pared by 3 bases and J by 8 bases, with 17 bases between. For the CDR3, the DNA is TGTGCCAGCAGTTTGGGCCAGGGTAAGATCCATGAGCAGTTCTTC. It specifies CASSLGQGKIHEQFF. Full variable domain (remainder filled in from reference TRBV28 and TRBJ2-1): DVKVTQSSRYLVKRTGEKVFLECVQDMDHENMFWYRQDPGLGLRLIYFSYDVKMKEKGDIPEGYSVSREKKERFSLILESASTNQTSMYLCASSLGQGKIHEQFFGPGTRLTVL.